This entry is about one TCR beta chain. The antigen remains unidentified. This record comes from a study of cytomegalovirus exposure and HLA in healthy donors. Background on the study: Drawn from HLA-typed donors, about 85 million unique TCRs were held in an early data release. Study-level results: Cytomegalovirus-associated TCR beta chains were listed, numbering 150 to 200. An Asian-associated ancestry cluster reportedly showed fewer N-insertions than the approximately 690-donor mean in a later analysis. Indistinguishable V segments such as TRBV6-2 and TRBV6-3 were excluded.

CDR3 size: 16 residues. CDR1 and CDR2 (germline): MRHNA, SNTAGT. PCR employed 60 Vbeta and 13 Jbeta primers. Generated by immunoSEQ multiplex PCR, the TCRdb table keeps only in-frame clones and is missing some. The sample gives approximately 78,000 clones, about 72% of which show up once; roughly a fifth is in the top ten. The chain recombines TRBV6-4 with TRBJ1-3; TRBD1 matches at 9 bases. The better agreement between TRBJ2-2 and the DNA end casts doubt on the J call. This clonotype was obtained from a man aged 35-49 years in good health and CMV-seropositive. The sample was PBMCs. CDR3 coding DNA: TGTGCCAGCAGTACGAAGACAGGGGGTAGCGGCGGGGAGCTGTTTTTT. Residues: CASSTKTGGSGGELFF.